The 21 T cell receptor beta chains in this list originate from one sample, sequenced in a study of the immune and genomic landscape of osteosarcoma. The post-treatment osteosarcoma tumors were primary, local recurrence or metastasis specimens from poor-prognosis patients. Only in-frame clones appear in the TCRdb table, and some are missing; sequencing was by immunoSEQ multiplex PCR. The sample lists under 11,000 clones; around two thirds were seen once. Sequenced sample: osteosarcoma tumor tissue from the lung. The receptors originated from a human donor with osteosarcoma.

CDR3 nucleotides: TGTGCCAGCAGTTTATGGGGGGCGAGAACCACCGGGGAGCTGTTTTTT. Protein: CASSLWGARTTGELFF. The chain employs TRBV28 and TRBJ2-2; the D gene is possibly TRBD1 (6 bases). The CDR3 has 16 residues. Germline CDR1 is MDHEN and CDR2 is SYDVKM. The V and J ends lost 0 bases and 4 bases respectively, with 12 bases between them.

The chain has TRBV20-1 and TRBJ1-2; no firm D call. This CDR3 has 11 amino acids. V was pared by 2 bases and J by 2 bases, with 3 bases between. Germline CDR1 DFQATT, CDR2 SNEGSKA (reference sequence). The CDR3 is CSARQNYGYTF. CDR3 nucleotides: TGCAGTGCTAGACAAAACTATGGCTACACCTTC.

As to this clone: One end of the junction is discordant with germline, which a read error may explain. The chain recombines TRBV5-1 with TRBJ2-7, with no clear D. The CDR3 sequence is 13 residues long. The germline CDR1 and CDR2 sequences are SGHRS and YFSETQ. Written as DNA, the CDR3 is TGTGCCAGCAGCTTGGACGGATACTACGAGCAGTACTTC. Translating gives CASSLDGYYEQYF.

The V gene is TRBV15, the J gene TRBJ2-7; D remains unclear. With 4 bases removed from V and 1 base from J, the gap between germline ends came to 14 bases. This CDR3 is built from 15 residues. Per germline, CDR1 LNHNV and CDR2 YYDKDF (reference sequence). CDR3: CATSKRLEPSYEQYF. The CDR3 nucleotides read TGTGCCACCAGCAAGAGGTTGGAACCGTCCTACGAGCAGTACTTC.

This clone was detected a few times. The V and J genes are TRBV4-1 and TRBJ2-7, with D tentatively TRBD1 or TRBD2 (5 bases each). Trimming left V 5 bases short and J 2 bases short, with 16 bases between. The germline gives CDR1 MGHRA, CDR2 YSYEKL. This CDR3 region has 15 residues. CDR3 sequence: CASSYSRDGTYEQYF. CDR3 sequence (DNA): TGCGCCAGCAGCTACTCCCGGGACGGAACCTACGAGCAGTACTTC.

The chain employs TRBV14 and TRBJ2-3; 11 bases are a match to TRBD2. This CDR3 region has 17 residues. CDR1 is SGHDN, CDR2 FVKESK, per germline. V dropped 4 bases and J dropped 0; count of bases not matched to a gene: 6. The chain's CDR3 is CASSPGLAGFSTDTQYF. The CDR3 DNA follows: TGTGCCAGCAGCCCCGGACTAGCGGGTTTTAGCACAGATACGCAGTATTTT.

This chain connects TRBV7-2 to TRBJ2-2; TRBD2 aligns across 10 bases. The J segment lost 4 bases and the V segment lost 5 bases, leaving 4 bases of the junction unmatched. Germline CDR1 and CDR2: SGHTA and FQGNSA. This CDR3 spans 15 amino acids. CDR3 nucleotides: TGTGCCAGCAGCCGAAGACTAGCGGGCACCGGGGAGCTGTTTTTT. Translating gives CASSRRLAGTGELFF.

The CDR3 spells CASKEGSLAKNIQYF. The CDR3, as DNA: TGTGCCAGTAAAGAGGGTTCCCTAGCCAAAAACATTCAGTACTTC. The gene calls are TRBV19 and TRBJ2-4, with D possibly matching TRBD2 (5 bases). V was cut by 7 bases and J by 0 bases, with 13 bases left in between. Germline V gene sequence: CDR1 LNHDA, CDR2 SQIVND (reference sequence). This CDR3 is built from 15 residues.

This clone was detected once. The chain joins TRBV7-8 to TRBJ2-5; TRBD2 agrees at 12 bases. This CDR3 spans 18 amino acids. Trimming cost V 2 bases and J 4 bases; bases outside gene matches: 11. Germline V gene data show CDR1 as SGHVS and CDR2 as FQNEAQ. The CDR3 DNA reads as TGTGCCAGCAGCTTAAAGTCTAGCGGGAGGGCCTTAGGAGAGACCCAGTACTTC. This encodes CASSLKSSGRALGETQYF.

The chain joins TRBV27 to TRBJ2-7; D call uncertain. Trimming took off 2 bases at V and 8 bases at J, with 16 bases between the two ends. The germline gives CDR1 MNHEY, CDR2 SMNVEV (reference sequence). The CDR3 consists of 14 residues. The CDR3: CASSLRTGYLKQYF. The CDR3 DNA reads TGTGCCAGCAGTTTACGGACGGGCTATCTCAAGCAGTACTTC.

The sample holds a few counts of this clone. This sequence joins TRBV6-6 and TRBJ2-7; D is unclear. The CDR3 contains 14 residues. Germline V gene lookup returns CDR1 MNHNY and CDR2 SVGAGI (reference sequence). Trimming took off 7 bases at V and 1 base at J, with 14 bases between the two ends. CDR3 amino acids: CASNFNPGSYEQYF. DNA of the CDR3: TGTGCCAGCAACTTTAACCCTGGTTCCTACGAGCAGTACTTC.

The table lists this clone with a few counts. The chain recombines TRBV19 with TRBJ1-2; maybe TRBD1 (5 bases). CDR1 is LNHDA, CDR2 SQIVND, per germline (reference sequence). The V end lost 1 base, the J end lost 3 bases, and 9 bases lay between the germline ends. This CDR3 is built from 14 residues. CDR3 sequence reads: CASSIGGTDYGYTF. As DNA, the CDR3 is TGTGCCAGTAGTATAGGAGGGACGGACTATGGCTACACCTTC.

This clone came up a few times. V usage is TRBV28 and J usage is TRBJ2-1, with 9 positions matching TRBD2. The CDR3 runs to 15 residues. V was pared by 5 bases and J by 12 bases, with 14 bases of the junction left unmatched. CDR1 is MDHEN and CDR2 is SYDVKM in the germline V gene. The CDR3: CASSLLAGLAGPQFF. The CDR3 DNA is TGTGCCAGCAGTCTCCTAGCGGGACTTGCGGGGCCGCAGTTCTTC.

J is TRBJ2-1 and V is TRBV15; the D gene is possibly TRBD2 (6 bases). Germline V gives CDR1 LNHNV, CDR2 YYDKDF (reference sequence). V lost 3 bases to trimming and J lost 7 bases, with 10 bases between them. The length of the CDR3 is 13 residues. CDR3 protein: CATSRGLANEQFF. The CDR3 DNA reads TGTGCCACCAGCAGGGGGCTAGCGAATGAGCAGTTCTTC.

CDR3 nucleotides: TGTGCCAGCAGCGTAGCTGGGACTAGCGGAATGGGTAGCACAGATACGCAGTATTTT. It specifies CASSVAGTSGMGSTDTQYF. The chain is built from TRBV9 and TRBJ2-3; 11 nucleotides match TRBD2. CDR3 length: 19 amino acids. The germline gives CDR1 SGDLS, CDR2 YYNGEE. J lost 0 bases, V lost 0 bases, and 9 bases had no gene match.

This clone has only a few counts. The chain couples TRBV6-1 to TRBJ1-3; D remains unclear. The germline V and J ends were trimmed by 6 bases and 4 bases, with 13 bases remaining between them. The V gene's germline CDR1 is MNHNS and CDR2 SASEGT. The CDR3 has 14 amino acids. The DNA of the CDR3 is TGTGCCAGCAGCGACCATACCCGAGGAAACACCATATATTTT. This gives the protein CASSDHTRGNTIYF.

The chain couples TRBV7-6 to TRBJ1-4; a weak D match, TRBD1 (5 bases). Germline V gene lookup returns CDR1 SGHVS and CDR2 FNYEAQ. The V and J ends lost 4 bases and 7 bases respectively, with 13 bases between them. There are 14 residues in the CDR3. CDR3 sequence: CASSSRGGFEKLFF. CDR3 nucleotide sequence: TGTGCCAGCAGCTCCCGGGGGGGTTTTGAAAAACTGTTTTTT.

This chain links TRBV5-1 with TRBJ2-5; 7 positions match TRBD2. The J call may be incorrect, as the DNA end agrees better with TRBJ2-7. Germline assignment: CDR1 SGHRS and CDR2 YFSETQ. The CDR3 has 15 amino acids. The CDR3 sequence: CASRSSLAEGYEQYF. For the CDR3, the DNA is TGCGCCAGCAGGTCCTCCCTAGCGGAGGGGTACGAGCAGTACTTC.

The V gene is TRBV7-6, the J gene TRBJ1-6; D gene uncertain. This CDR3 has 15 residues. The V gene's germline CDR1 is SGHVS and CDR2 FNYEAQ. The V gene lost 7 bases and the J gene lost 4 bases, with 14 bases spanning the gap. The CDR3 spells CASTQDGQYNSPLHF. The DNA of the CDR3 is TGTGCCAGCACCCAAGACGGGCAGTATAATTCACCCCTCCACTTT.

This clone was recorded only once. The chain uses TRBV6-4 and TRBJ2-3; tentative D call: TRBD2 (6 bases). This CDR3 region has 15 residues. Germline CDR1 and CDR2: MRHNA and SNTAGT. Trimming took off 0 bases at V and 1 base at J, with 8 bases between the two ends. The CDR3 protein is CASSDSVAGTDTQYF. The CDR3 DNA sequence: TGTGCCAGCAGTGACTCGGTAGCGGGCACAGATACGCAGTATTTT.

The rearrangement links TRBV30 to TRBJ1-1; the D gene is possibly TRBD1 (6 bases). Germline values: CDR1 GTSNPN, CDR2 SVGIG (reference sequence). This CDR3 is 10 amino acids long. V gave up 5 bases and J gave up 7 bases, with 8 bases separating them. The CDR3, as DNA: TGTGCCTGGGCGACAGGTGAAGCTTTCTTT. It yields the protein CAWATGEAFF.